Below are 20 T cell receptor beta chains sequenced from a single sample in a study of blood T cells in healthy people across ages. Combining a sample-barcoded 5' primer with a J-beta primer mix, a second PCR ran for about 6 to 11 cycles. TCRdb analysed the 5' RACE reads with MiXCR anew, one entry per CDR3 protein. The sample contains 800,000 to 950,000 distinct CDR3 sequences, around 29% of which appear only once. This sample was also put to use in a study of T cells of mothers and their children.

The sample was blood. The receptors were gathered from a woman between 35 and 50 years old in good health.

This clonotype was recorded a few times. The chain joins TRBV20-1 to TRBJ2-2; D remains ambiguous. CDR3 size: 15 residues. V lost 2 bases and J 4 bases, leaving 14 bases between the germline ends. The V gene's germline CDR1 is DFQATT and CDR2 SNEGSKA (reference sequence). In DNA, the CDR3 is TGCAGTGCTAGAAAAGTACAGTATCTCACCGGGGAGCTGTTTTTT. This translates into CSARKVQYLTGELFF.

This clonotype was picked up many times. The V gene is TRBV11-2, the J gene TRBJ2-7; 11 bases are a match to TRBD1. CDR1 and CDR2 (germline): SGHAT, FQNNGV. The CDR3 sequence is 15 residues long. V lost 2 bases and J lost 3; bases outside the gene matches: 3. CDR3 protein: CASSLRTGGGYEQYF. The CDR3 bases are TGTGCCAGCAGCTTAAGGACAGGGGGCGGCTACGAGCAGTACTTC. The complete variable domain, with remaining parts taken from reference TRBV11-2 and TRBJ2-7, reads EAGVAQSPRYKIIEKRQSVAFWCNPISGHATLYWYQQILGQGPKLLIQFQNNGVVDDSQLPKDRFSAERLKGVDSTLKIQPAKLEDSAVYLCASSLRTGGGYEQYFGPGTRLTVT.

The V call is TRBV5-6, the J call TRBJ2-1, with D perhaps matching TRBD1 or TRBD2 (5 bases each). Germline values: CDR1 SGHDT, CDR2 YYEEEE. The CDR3 is 12 residues long. Trimming stripped 5 bases from V and 14 bases from J, with 17 bases between. This CDR3 reads CASSVRDGEEFF. The CDR3 DNA follows: TGTGCCAGCAGTGTCCGGGACGGGGAAGAGTTCTTC.

This clonotype has more than one count but fewer than ten. The V gene is TRBV6-5, the J gene TRBJ2-3, with 8 positions matching TRBD2. J lost 1 base, V lost 0 bases, and 3 bases had no gene match. The CDR3 contains 16 residues. Germline V gene data show CDR1 as MNHEY and CDR2 as SVGAGI. This CDR3 is CASSYSNSGGTDTQYF. The CDR3 DNA reads as TGTGCCAGCAGTTACTCCAATAGCGGGGGCACAGATACGCAGTATTTT.

The chain recombines TRBV18 with TRBJ1-2; D gene uncertain. V was shortened by 4 bases and J by 5 bases, with 17 bases between the two germline ends. Germline V gene sequence: CDR1 KGHSH, CDR2 LQKENI. The CDR3 is 15 residues long. The CDR3 here is CASSRETRSAYGYTF. In DNA, the CDR3 is TGTGCCAGCTCACGAGAGACCAGGTCGGCGTATGGCTACACCTTC.

This clonotype has just a few counts. The rearrangement uses TRBV7-9 and TRBJ1-6; possibly TRBD1 for D (6 bases). The CDR3 consists of 12 residues. Per the germline V gene, CDR1 is SEHNR and CDR2 is FQNEAQ (reference sequence). V dropped 8 bases and J dropped 7 bases, with 9 bases sitting between them. This CDR3 reads CASGQLNSPLHF. CDR3 bases: TGTGCCAGCGGACAGTTAAATTCACCCCTCCACTTT.

This clonotype was found a few times. This rearrangement joins TRBV6-6 to TRBJ2-1; 8 bases agree with TRBD1. Unmatched junction bases numbered 6, after V lost 6 bases and J lost 5 bases. The CDR3 sequence is 14 residues long. The germline V gene encodes CDR1 MNHNY and CDR2 SVGAGI (reference sequence). CDR3 sequence: CASRSRQGNNEQFF. DNA of the CDR3: TGTGCCAGCAGATCCCGACAGGGGAACAATGAGCAGTTCTTC.

This clonotype occurred many times. The gene calls are TRBV24-1 and TRBJ2-1; perhaps TRBD1 as D (6 bases). Germline V gene sequence: CDR1 KGHDR, CDR2 SFDVKD. The ends were cut back, 4 bases at V and 7 bases at J, with 16 bases in the middle. CDR3 length equals 15 residues. CDR3 sequence reads: CATSDSNRDGNEQFF. The CDR3 DNA reads as TGTGCCACCAGTGACTCGAACAGGGATGGGAATGAGCAGTTCTTC.

This chain links TRBV5-1 with TRBJ2-5; no definite D call. V lost 0 bases and J lost 2, with 8 bases in between. The CDR3 has 14 residues. In germline, CDR1 is SGHRS, CDR2 YFSETQ. CDR3 in amino acids: CASSLAARQETQYF. The CDR3 nucleotides are TGCGCCAGCAGCTTGGCAGCTCGGCAAGAGACCCAGTACTTC.

The chain is built from TRBV5-1 and TRBJ2-5; D is unclear. Germline V gene sequence: CDR1 SGHRS, CDR2 YFSETQ. This CDR3 has 15 residues. Trimming took 0 bases from V and 11 from J, leaving 20 bases between them. Here the CDR3 DNA reads TGCGCCAGCAGCTTGGCCCAGGATAACTCCTACGGGCAGTACTTC. Its protein is CASSLAQDNSYGQYF.

The chain uses TRBV7-9 and TRBJ2-7; 11 bases map to TRBD1. The J call could be wrong; TRBJ2-1 is a better fit for the DNA end. This CDR3 is 15 amino acids long. CDR1 and CDR2 from the germline V gene are SEHNR and FQNEAQ (reference sequence). The CDR3 here is CASSLGQGVVGEQFF. The CDR3, as DNA: TGTGCCAGCAGCTTGGGACAGGGGGTAGTGGGCGAGCAGTTCTTC.

Many counts were recorded for this clonotype. This CDR3 reads CASSQDQGRGLYGYTF. The CDR3 bases are TGCGCCAGCAGCCAGGATCAGGGGAGAGGGTTATATGGCTACACCTTC. This chain joins TRBV4-3 and TRBJ1-2, with a weak D call TRBD1 (6 bases). The CDR3 loop spans 16 amino acids. Per the germline V gene, CDR1 is LGHNA and CDR2 is YSLEER. Trimming took 3 bases from V and 5 from J, leaving 19 bases between them.

The chain combines TRBV28 with TRBJ2-3, with 7 bases aligning to TRBD1. Germline loops: CDR1 MDHEN, CDR2 SYDVKM. This CDR3 has 14 residues. V was pared by 7 bases and J by 2 bases, with 6 bases of the junction left unmatched. The CDR3 loop reads CASKGGMATDTQYF. In DNA, the CDR3 is TGTGCCAGCAAAGGGGGCATGGCCACAGATACGCAGTATTTT.

For this clonotype: A read error is possible here, since a much larger clone lies one base away. The chain has TRBV5-4 and TRBJ2-7, with D possibly TRBD2 on 5 matching bases. This CDR3 comprises 13 residues. The V end lost 4 bases, the J end lost 9 bases, and 17 bases lay between the germline ends. Germline V gives CDR1 SGHNT, CDR2 YYREEE (reference sequence). The CDR3 region has the DNA TGTGCCAGCAGCGCAAGTGAGGGCCACGGGCAGTACTTC. This sequence encodes CASSASEGHGQYF.

This chain uses TRBV28 with TRBJ2-7; 8 nucleotides match TRBD1. From germline, CDR1 is MDHEN and CDR2 SYDVKM. The CDR3 is 15 residues long. Trimming cost V 3 bases and J 4 bases; bases outside gene matches: 8. The CDR3 protein is CASSFPRTGMYEQYF. The CDR3 DNA reads as TGTGCCAGCAGTTTCCCCCGGACAGGGATGTACGAGCAGTACTTC.

This clonotype showed up just once. This rearrangement joins TRBV11-1 to TRBJ2-7, with D perhaps matching TRBD1 (5 bases). CDR3 length: 14 amino acids. Trimming took off 5 bases at V and 5 bases at J, with 16 bases between the two ends. Germline CDR1 reads SGHAT; CDR2 reads FQDESV (reference sequence). The CDR3: CASSPRPDNNEQYF. CDR3 nucleotide sequence: TGTGCCAGCAGCCCCAGACCGGACAACAACGAGCAGTACTTC. Filled out from reference TRBV11-1 and TRBJ2-7, the complete variable domain reads EAEVAQSPRYKITEKSQAVAFWCDPISGHATLYWYRQILGQGPELLVQFQDESVVDDSQLPKDRFSAERLKGVDSTLKIQPAELGDSAMYLCASSPRPDNNEQYFGPGTRLTVT.

This clonotype has more than one count but fewer than ten. CDR3 sequence reads: CASRQGEFNTEAFF. The CDR3 nucleotides are TGTGCCAGCAGACAGGGGGAGTTTAACACTGAAGCTTTCTTT. J is TRBJ1-1 and V is TRBV6-4; 8 nucleotides line up with TRBD1. The V segment lost 6 bases and the J segment 2 bases; nucleotides outside the gene matches: 5. CDR3 length: 14 residues. Germline loops: CDR1 MRHNA, CDR2 SNTAGT.

As concerns this clonotype: One end of the junction fails to match germline, which may point to a read error. This chain links TRBV4-1 with TRBJ1-3, with 7 bases fitting TRBD1. Germline assignment: CDR1 MGHRA and CDR2 YSYEKL. The CDR3 has 16 residues. CDR3 in amino acids: CAGSQMGQSSGNTIYF. CDR3 DNA sequence: TGCGCCGGCAGCCAAATGGGACAGAGCTCTGGAAACACCATATATTTT.

As concerns this clonotype: A much larger clone is a single base away; this may be a read error. V gene TRBV5-6 combines with J gene TRBJ2-1, with 14 bases lining up with TRBD2. V lost 6 bases, J lost 4 bases, and 6 bases stayed unmatched. There are 16 residues in the CDR3. Germline-derived CDR1 and CDR2 are SGHDT and YYEEEE. Here the CDR3 reads CASNPGLAGVYNEQFF. CDR3 coding DNA: TGTGCCAGCAACCCGGGACTAGCGGGGGTGTACAATGAGCAGTTCTTC.

V usage is TRBV20-1 and J usage is TRBJ2-7; no firm D call. The end of the DNA aligns better with TRBJ2-5, so the J call may be wrong. Germline values: CDR1 DFQATT, CDR2 SNEGSKA (reference sequence). This CDR3 is 14 amino acids long. The CDR3 region has the DNA TGCAGTGCTAGAGATGGGGTTTCCGGGGAGACCCAGTACTTC. The encoded protein is CSARDGVSGETQYF.